A selection of T cell receptor beta chains follows, all from one sample in a study of sequential checkpoint blockade in melanoma. Generated by immunoSEQ multiplex PCR, the TCRdb table keeps only in-frame clones and is missing some. The table lists fewer than 40,000 clones, approximately 86% of them singletons. Material: CD8+ T cells sorted from blood (inferred from file names), obtained from a patient given nivolumab and ipilimumab in sequence. All receptors come from a human donor with melanoma. The CDR3 runs from the conserved cysteine through the conserved F or W. Fields, in order: J gene, V gene, clone size, D gene, CDR3 protein, CDR3 DNA. D genes are given only for firm matches. A row's size may be missing; if present it is once, few, many or a size class.

TRBJ2-7,TRBV10-1,.,.,CASSGGYEQYF,TGCGCCAGCAGCGGCGGGTACGAGCAGTACTTC
TRBJ1-1,TRBV27,once,TRBD1,CASSSRGPRDTEAFF,TGTGCCAGCAGCTCCAGGGGGCCGAGGGACACTGAAGCTTTCTTT
TRBJ2-7,TRBV7-6,.,TRBD2,CASSRGAGGPYEQYF,TGTGCCAGCAGCCGTGGGGCGGGAGGGCCATACGAGCAGTACTTC
TRBJ1-2,TRBV7-9,few,.,CASSRMTSGYTF,TGTGCCAGCAGCCGCATGACAAGTGGCTACACCTTC
TRBJ2-5,TRBV4-3,few,TRBD1,CASSLGTGRAQYF,TGCGCCAGCAGCCTAGGGACAGGGAGAGCCCAGTACTTC
TRBJ2-3,TRBV29-1,.,.,CSVYLLQTSQADTQYF,TGCAGCGTTTATTTACTTCAGACTAGTCAGGCAGATACGCAGTATTTT
TRBJ2-7,TRBV28,.,.,CASRSRQANYEQYF,TGTGCCAGCAGATCGCGACAGGCTAACTACGAGCAGTACTTC
TRBJ2-5,TRBV2,.,TRBD2,CASRELAGGLGETQYF,TGTGCCAGCAGAGAACTAGCGGGGGGGCTGGGGGAGACCCAGTACTTC
TRBJ2-3,TRBV7-9,.,.,CASSWPPTSPTDTQYF,TGTGCCAGCAGCTGGCCCCCCACAAGTCCCACAGATACGCAGTATTTT
TRBJ2-7,TRBV19,.,TRBD2,CASSMSLAGGTYEQYF,TGTGCCAGTAGTATGAGTCTAGCGGGGGGGACCTACGAGCAGTACTTC
TRBJ1-2,TRBV7-9,once,.,CASSLQGSGYTF,TGTGCCAGCAGCTTACAGGGTTCGGGCTACACCTTC
TRBJ2-5,TRBV11-2,.,TRBD2,CASSFVAGSQETQYF,TGTGCCAGCAGCTTCGTAGCGGGATCCCAAGAGACCCAGTACTTC
TRBJ2-7,TRBV27,.,TRBD1,CASSSTGTGVYEQYF,TGTGCCAGCAGTTCGACCGGGACAGGGGTGTACGAGCAGTACTTC
TRBJ2-7,TRBV29-1,.,TRBD1,CSVARGSSYEQYF,TGCAGCGTCGCCAGGGGGTCTAGCTACGAGCAGTACTTC
TRBJ2-7,TRBV18,.,TRBD1,CASWTGGSSGKEQYF,TGTGCCAGCTGGACAGGGGGTAGTTCGGGTAAGGAGCAGTACTTC
TRBJ2-1,TRBV19,.,.,CASSIPRASGNEQFF,TGTGCCAGTAGTATCCCCAGGGCCTCGGGCAATGAGCAGTTCTTC
TRBJ2-7,TRBV7-9,.,TRBD1,CASSSAGQGPYEQYF,TGTGCCAGCAGCTCGGCCGGACAGGGACCCTACGAGCAGTACTTC
TRBJ2-1,TRBV27,.,TRBD2,CASSLGLAGIDEQFF,TGTGCCAGCAGCCTCGGACTAGCGGGGATTGATGAGCAGTTCTTC
TRBJ2-5,TRBV6-4,.,TRBD1,CASRGTGEVETQYF,TGTGCCAGCAGGGGGACAGGGGAAGTGGAGACCCAGTACTTC
TRBJ2-2,TRBV15,.,.,CATSTTPLAANTGELFF,TGTGCCACCAGCACCACCCCACTAGCTGCGAACACCGGGGAGCTGTTTTTT
TRBJ1-4,TRBV11-2,.,.,CASSFMGLNEKLFF,TGTGCCAGCAGCTTCATGGGACTCAATGAAAAACTGTTTTTT
TRBJ1-5,TRBV27,.,.,CASSLLGGSNQPQHF,TGTGCCAGCAGTTTACTGGGGGGGAGCAATCAGCCCCAGCATTTT
TRBJ1-2,TRBV5-1,.,TRBD1,CASSAQGAQGYTF,TGCGCCAGCAGCGCTCAGGGGGCGCAGGGCTACACCTTC
TRBJ2-1,TRBV2,.,TRBD2,CASSVLAGPPHEQFF,TGTGCCAGCAGTGTACTAGCGGGACCGCCCCATGAGCAGTTCTTC
TRBJ1-2,TRBV5-6,.,.,CASSLDGGDTF,TGTGCCAGCAGCCTCGATGGGGGCGACACCTTC
TRBJ1-5,TRBV23-1,.,TRBD1,CASSPGDREISNQPQHF,TGCGCCAGCAGTCCGGGAGACAGGGAAATAAGCAATCAGCCCCAGCATTTT
TRBJ1-2,TRBV2,.,TRBD1,CASRAGQVNYGYTF,TGTGCCAGCAGGGCGGGACAGGTTAACTATGGCTACACCTTC
TRBJ2-7,TRBV2,.,.,CASSVQAYEQYF,TGTGCCAGCAGTGTCCAGGCCTACGAGCAGTACTTC
TRBJ2-7,TRBV15,few,TRBD2,CATSRGLAGAYEQYF,TGTGCCACCAGCAGAGGACTAGCGGGGGCCTACGAGCAGTACTTC
TRBJ2-5,TRBV28,.,.,CASTQRRGETQYF,TGTGCCAGCACACAAAGAAGGGGAGAGACCCAGTACTTC
TRBJ2-7,TRBV7-8,.,.,CASSFNPAGGPYEQYF,TGTGCCAGCAGCTTTAACCCCGCCGGGGGACCCTACGAGCAGTACTTC
TRBJ2-3,TRBV9,.,.,CASSVESNTQYF,TGTGCCAGCAGCGTAGAATCCAATACGCAGTATTTT
TRBJ2-7,TRBV28,.,.,CASSYRDYEQYF,TGTGCCAGCAGTTACAGGGACTACGAGCAGTACTTC
TRBJ1-2,TRBV4-3,.,.,CASSQDWSGDVGYGYTF,TGCGCCAGCAGCCAAGATTGGTCGGGGGATGTGGGCTATGGCTACACCTTC
TRBJ2-4,TRBV4-3,.,TRBD1,CASSQDRGQGANIQYF,TGCGCCAGCAGCCAAGACCGGGGACAGGGCGCAAACATTCAGTACTTC